The entry that follows covers one T cell receptor (beta chain) sequence. Data came from immunoSEQ multiplex PCR; TCRdb stores just in-frame clones and leaves some out. The sample lists over 95,000 clones, about nine tenths occurring once. Deletions cut 4 bases from V and 0 bases from J, with 13 bases between. Germline V gives CDR1 MNHNS, CDR2 SASEGT. CDR3 length: 16 amino acids. This entry is derived from a study of T cell responses to AZD1222 COVID-19 vaccine. Sample: peripheral blood, taken on day 0 of AZD1222 vaccination. This chain joins TRBV6-1 and TRBJ1-5; no reliable D call. This receptor was obtained from an adult in good health. CDR3 loop: CASSGFMTSSNQPQHF. Here the CDR3 DNA reads TGTGCCAGCAGTGGATTTATGACCTCTAGCAATCAGCCCCAGCATTTT.